This is a list of T cell receptor beta chains from one sample in a study of regulatory T cells in long-lasting Graves disease. Each CDR3 protein is one row after TCRdb ran MiXCR on the multiplex PCR reads. The sample includes 350,000 to 500,000 distinct CDR3 sequences, around 13% seen only once; the top ten take about 15%. These data also formed part of another study, on T cells in Graves' hyperthyroidism and ophthalmopathy.

Specimen: peripheral blood mononuclear cells (PBMCs), collected at new diagnosis, from a patient treated with antithyroid drugs. Every receptor here comes from a woman aged 50 to 60 with Graves disease. CDR3s include the opening cysteine and the closing phenylalanine or tryptophan. Each record gives: D gene, V gene, J gene, clone size, CDR3 DNA, CDR3 protein. The D gene is left open where the match is weak. Some rows mark clone size as missing; the rest say once, few, many or name a class of expanded clone.

TRBD2	TRBV5-6	TRBJ2-2	NA	TGTGCCAGCAGCCGTACCGGGAGGCGCGGGGAGCTGTTTTTT	CASSRTGRRGELFF
TRBD1	TRBV19	TRBJ2-7	few	TGTGCCAGTAGTCAGACAGGGGATGTACACGAGCAGTACTTC	CASSQTGDVHEQYF
NA	TRBV2	TRBJ1-1	many	TGTGCCAGCAGGCGGGAACAGACCACTGAAGCTTTCTTT	CASRREQTTEAFF
NA	TRBV20-1	TRBJ1-5	many	TGCAGTGCTAGAGCCTGGGGGCGTGGGAATCAGCCCCAGCATTTT	CSARAWGRGNQPQHF
NA	TRBV20-1	TRBJ2-5	many	TGCAGTGCTATGCCGCGGAGGGGAGAGACCCAGTACTTC	CSAMPRRGETQYF
NA	TRBV24-1	TRBJ2-1	few	TGTGCCACCAGTGATGGGATGACAACGAGTTCCTACAATGAGCAGTTCTTC	CATSDGMTTSSYNEQFF
TRBD1	TRBV28	TRBJ2-7	many	TGTGCCAGCAGTAAGACCGGGACAGGGGGTTCGTACGAGCAGTACTTC	CASSKTGTGGSYEQYF
NA	TRBV7-2	TRBJ2-7	many	TGTGCCAGCAGATTCGCAGGGGATAGCTCCTACGAGCAGTACTTC	CASRFAGDSSYEQYF
TRBD1	TRBV6-1	TRBJ1-5	many	TGTGCCAGCAGTCCTCTTAGGACAGGGGCCCTTCAGCCCCAGCATTTT	CASSPLRTGALQPQHF
TRBD2	TRBV4-1	TRBJ2-1	few	TGCGCCAGCAGCCAAGATCGGGGATGGACTAGCGCTTACAATGAGCAGTTCTTC	CASSQDRGWTSAYNEQFF
NA	TRBV7-9	TRBJ1-1	many	TGTGCCAGCAGCGAAGGGGAGAACACTGAAGCTTTCTTT	CASSEGENTEAFF
NA	TRBV27	TRBJ2-7	NA	TGTGCCAGCAGTTTCCGGGGGCGCACCGAGCAGTACTTC	CASSFRGRTEQYF
TRBD1	TRBV5-6	TRBJ2-1	few	TGTGCCAGCAGCACGGCAGTGGACAGGGGTAGGAATGAGCAGTTCTTC	CASSTAVDRGRNEQFF
TRBD1	TRBV9	TRBJ2-7	many	TGTGCCAGCAGCGTAGGGGACAGGGGGGACGAGCAGTACTTC	CASSVGDRGDEQYF
NA	TRBV29-1	TRBJ2-5	few	TGCAGCGTGGAAGGGCACAAGACGTACCAAGAGACCCAGTACTTC	CSVEGHKTYQETQYF
NA	TRBV11-1	TRBJ2-3	many	TGTGCCAGCAGGCATTATTCCAGCGATACGCAGTATTTT	CASRHYSSDTQYF
NA	TRBV7-3	TRBJ2-1	many	TGTGCCAGCAGCTTAATGGGTGCCGCCTACAATGAGCAGTTCTTC	CASSLMGAAYNEQFF
NA	TRBV13	TRBJ2-1	many	TGTGCCAGCAGCTTTGGGCTGACTGGCACCTTAGTAAGCAATGAGCAGTTCTTC	CASSFGLTGTLVSNEQFF
NA	TRBV5-1	TRBJ2-1	NA	TGCCCCAGCAGCTTGGTTGCGTCAAGCTCCTACAATGAGCAGTTCTTC	CPSSLVASSSYNEQFF
NA	TRBV6-9	TRBJ2-1	few	TGTGCCAGCAGTTACAGGGGACCTTACAATGAGCAGTTCTTC	CASSYRGPYNEQFF
NA	TRBV6-2/TRBV6-3	TRBJ2-4	few	TGTGCCAGCAGGGAGGGCAGAAGGGACATTCAGTACTTC	CASREGRRDIQYF
TRBD2	TRBV2	TRBJ2-1	many	TGTGCCAGCAGTGAGTCGGGACTAGCCACATCCCACAGTGAGCAGTTCTTC	CASSESGLATSHSEQFF
TRBD2	TRBV5-5	TRBJ2-3	many	TGTGCCAGCAGCTTTTCAATAGCGGGATTCATGGATACGCAGTATTTT	CASSFSIAGFMDTQYF
TRBD2	TRBV3-1	TRBJ2-1	many	TGTGCCAGCAGCCAAGACGGAGTAGCGGGAAATGAGCAGTTCTTC	CASSQDGVAGNEQFF
NA	TRBV19	TRBJ1-5	NA	TGTGCCAGTAGTAGGGGTCGGTTCCCCCCGGATAAGCAGCCCCAGCATTTT	CASSRGRFPPDKQPQHF
NA	TRBV24-1	TRBJ2-3	few	TGTGCCACCAGTGGGAGCGACGGCTCTAGCACAGATACGCAGTATTTT	CATSGSDGSSTDTQYF
NA	TRBV7-9	TRBJ2-3	few	TGTGCCAGCAGCTTTCGGGCGGATACGCAGTGTTTT	CASSFRADTQCF
NA	TRBV5-1	TRBJ2-1	few	TGCGCCAGCAGCTTGGGCGCCACAGGAGACCACAATGAGCAGTTCTTC	CASSLGATGDHNEQFF
NA	TRBV7-2	TRBJ2-7	few	TGTGCCAGCAGGCCTAGGAGGTCGGGGGTGGGGGAGCAGTACTTC	CASRPRRSGVGEQYF
TRBD2	TRBV20-1	TRBJ2-7	NA	TGCAGTGCTAGGAGCAGGACTAGCGGGACCTACGAGCAGTACTTC	CSARSRTSGTYEQYF
TRBD1	TRBV28	TRBJ2-3	many	TGTGCCAGCAGATACGGGACAGAGAACACAGATACGCAGTATTTT	CASRYGTENTDTQYF
TRBD2	TRBV5-4	TRBJ2-5	many	TGTGCCAGCAGTTTACGACTAGCGGACCAAGAGACCCAGTACTTC	CASSLRLADQETQYF
NA	TRBV27	TRBJ1-3	many	TGTGCCAGCAGCCGCACGGACAGCGGAAACACCATATATTTT	CASSRTDSGNTIYF
TRBD1	TRBV27	TRBJ1-4	few	TGTGCCAGCAGTTTATGGACAGGCGGTGATGAAAAACTGTTTTTT	CASSLWTGGDEKLFF
NA	TRBV24-1	TRBJ1-5	many	TGTGCCACCAGTGATGAAGCAGGGAAACTCCAGCCCCAGCATTTT	CATSDEAGKLQPQHF
TRBD2	TRBV3-1	TRBJ2-1	NA	TGTGCCAGCAGCCTCGTCTCTTATAGCGGGGCAGTTGAGCAGTTCTTC	CASSLVSYSGAVEQFF
TRBD2	TRBV28	TRBJ2-2	many	TGTGCCAGCAGTTTCGCTAGCGGGACCGGGGAGCTGTTTTTT	CASSFASGTGELFF
NA	TRBV2	TRBJ2-1	few	TGTGCCAGCAGGTCAACAGGGAACTCTGTGCGGGAGCAGTTCTTC	CASRSTGNSVREQFF
TRBD1	TRBV11-2	TRBJ1-5	NA	TGTGCCAGCAGCTACGACAGGGGGCCAAGTCAGCCCCAGCATTTT	CASSYDRGPSQPQHF
NA	TRBV10-3	TRBJ1-3	NA	TGTGCCATCAGTACGGAGGAAGTACTCTCTGGAAACACCATATATTTT	CAISTEEVLSGNTIYF
TRBD1	TRBV6-1	TRBJ2-2	many	TGTGCCACCATGACAGGGGGCGTTTTAACCGGGGAGCTGTTTTTT	CATMTGGVLTGELFF
TRBD1	TRBV20-1	TRBJ1-1	many	TGCAGTGCTTTTCAGGGGGGAACTGAAGCTTTCTTT	CSAFQGGTEAFF
NA	TRBV2	TRBJ2-7	many	TGTGCCAGCAGTCGCGACAGGCTACACTACGAGCAGTACTTC	CASSRDRLHYEQYF
NA	TRBV4-1	TRBJ1-5	many	TGCGCCAGCAGCCAAATCGGGCAAAATCAGCCCCAGCATTTT	CASSQIGQNQPQHF
TRBD2	TRBV6-9	TRBJ2-5	few	TGTGCCAGCAGTTACACCGGACTAGGAGAGACCCAGTACTTC	CASSYTGLGETQYF
TRBD2	TRBV10-3	TRBJ2-1	few	TGTGCCATCGGGGTAACTAGCGCCAACAATGAGCAGTTCTTC	CAIGVTSANNEQFF
NA	TRBV4-1	TRBJ2-6	NA	TGCGCCAGCAGCCAAGAACGGGTTGGGGCCAACGTCCTGACCTTC	CASSQERVGANVLTF
NA	TRBV10-1	TRBJ1-1	many	TGCGCCAGCAGTGCCAATTTGGGAACTGAAGCTTTCTTT	CASSANLGTEAFF